The present entry profiles one T cell receptor (beta chain) with its context. This clone may be a read error of a much larger clone one base away. It is likely a read error, because the conserved phenylalanine at the end of the CDR3 is missing. As the template, RNA transcripts were used to amplify TCR beta CDR3 regions. An initial RT-PCR round employing HTBI primers preceded a second-round multiplex PCR. A single record per CDR3 protein comes from TCRdb applying MiXCR to the multiplex PCR reads. The sample includes almost 750,000 distinct CDR3 sequences, around 40% of them seen just once. The sample is drawn from a study of Graves' ophthalmopathy and Graves' hyperthyroidism. Trimming shortened V by 1 base and J by 4 bases, and 7 bases separated the two germline ends. This CDR3 is 13 amino acids long. Germline loops: CDR1 DFQATT, CDR2 SNEGSKA (reference sequence).

The chain carries TRBV20-1 and TRBJ1-4; no firm D call. The sequenced material came from peripheral blood. The sequence derives from an adult man with Graves' ophthalmopathy. CDR3 residues: CSARAGGNEKLFS. CDR3 DNA sequence: TGCAGTGCTAGAGCGGGAGGTAATGAAAAACTGTTTTCT.